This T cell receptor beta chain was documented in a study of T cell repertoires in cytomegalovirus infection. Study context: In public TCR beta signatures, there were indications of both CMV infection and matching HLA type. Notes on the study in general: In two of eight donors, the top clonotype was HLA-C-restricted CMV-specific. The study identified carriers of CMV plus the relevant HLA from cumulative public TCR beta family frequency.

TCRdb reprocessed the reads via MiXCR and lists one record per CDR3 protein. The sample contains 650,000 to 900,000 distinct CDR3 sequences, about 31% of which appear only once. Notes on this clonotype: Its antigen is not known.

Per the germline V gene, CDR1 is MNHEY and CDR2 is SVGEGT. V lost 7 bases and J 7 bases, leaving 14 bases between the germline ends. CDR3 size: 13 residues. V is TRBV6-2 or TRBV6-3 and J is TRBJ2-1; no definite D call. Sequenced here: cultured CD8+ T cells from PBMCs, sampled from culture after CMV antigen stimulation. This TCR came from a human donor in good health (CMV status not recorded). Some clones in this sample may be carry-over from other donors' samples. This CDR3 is CASTGRLGNEQFF. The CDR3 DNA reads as TGTGCCAGCACGGGTCGTCTCGGGAATGAGCAGTTCTTC.